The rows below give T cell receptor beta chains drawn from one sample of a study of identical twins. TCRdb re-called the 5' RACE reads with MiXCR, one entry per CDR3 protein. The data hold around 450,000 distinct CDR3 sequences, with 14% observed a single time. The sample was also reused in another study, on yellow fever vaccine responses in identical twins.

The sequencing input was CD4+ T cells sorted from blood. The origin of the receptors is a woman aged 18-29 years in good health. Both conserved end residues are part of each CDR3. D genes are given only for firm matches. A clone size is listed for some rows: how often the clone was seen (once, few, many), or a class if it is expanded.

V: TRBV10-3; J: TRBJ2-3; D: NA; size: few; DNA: TGTGCCACGCTTGGCCTACTACTCACAGATACGCAGTATTTT; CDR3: CATLGLLLTDTQYF
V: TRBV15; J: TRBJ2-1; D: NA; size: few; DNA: TGTGCCACCAGCGACGGACACGATCGGCTCTTC; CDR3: CATSDGHDRLF
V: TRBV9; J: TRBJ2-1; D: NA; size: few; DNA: TGTGCCAGCAGCGTAGCTCCAGCGTCCTACCGCTACAATGAGCAGTTCTTC; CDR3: CASSVAPASYRYNEQFF
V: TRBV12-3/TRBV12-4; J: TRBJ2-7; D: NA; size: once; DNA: TGTGCCAGCAGTTTTAAAATGGCGGACTTCTCCTACGAGCAGTACTTC; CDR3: CASSFKMADFSYEQYF
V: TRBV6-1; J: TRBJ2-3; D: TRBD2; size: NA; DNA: TGTGCCAGCAGTCCTTGGGGGGGTGATGACACGCAGTATTTT; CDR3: CASSPWGGDDTQYF
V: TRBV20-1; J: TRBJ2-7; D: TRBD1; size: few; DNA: TGCAGTGCTAGGAACCCGGGACAGGGGGCGCGTGAGCAGTACTTC; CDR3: CSARNPGQGAREQYF
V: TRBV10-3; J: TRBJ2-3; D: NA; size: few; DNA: TGTGCCATCAGTGATTTTGATACGCAGTATTTT; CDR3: CAISDFDTQYF
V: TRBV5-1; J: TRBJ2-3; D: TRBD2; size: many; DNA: TGTGCCAGCAGTCTGGGACTAGCGGGAACAGATACGCAGTATTTT; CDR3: CASSLGLAGTDTQYF
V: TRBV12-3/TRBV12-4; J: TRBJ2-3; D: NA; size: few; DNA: TGTGCCAGCAGTTTTCAACCGAATACGCAGTATTTT; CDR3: CASSFQPNTQYF
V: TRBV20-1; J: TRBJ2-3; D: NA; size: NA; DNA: TGCAGTGCTATTCAACCGGGATTTAACACAGATACGCAGTATTTT; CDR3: CSAIQPGFNTDTQYF
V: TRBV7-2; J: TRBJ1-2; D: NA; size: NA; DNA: TGTGCCAGCAGCTTTCCGGGGAACTATGGCTACACCTTC; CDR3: CASSFPGNYGYTF
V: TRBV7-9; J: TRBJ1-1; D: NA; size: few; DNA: TGTGCCAGCAGCTTAGATCAGGGTTGGGGTTTCTCGGCTTTCTTT; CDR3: CASSLDQGWGFSAFF
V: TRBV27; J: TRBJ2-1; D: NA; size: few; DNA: TGTGCCAGCAGCCCACTTAGAGTTATACCCTACAATGAGCAGTTCTTC; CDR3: CASSPLRVIPYNEQFF
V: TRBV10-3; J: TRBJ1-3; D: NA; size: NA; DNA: TGTGCCATCAGCGGGGCTGGGGGCAGAACACCCTCTGGAAACACCATATATTTT; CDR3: CAISGAGGRTPSGNTIYF
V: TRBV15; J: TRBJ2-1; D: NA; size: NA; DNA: TGTGCCACCAGCAGAGATGGTATGTCGGGTCATGAGCAGTTCTTC; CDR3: CATSRDGMSGHEQFF
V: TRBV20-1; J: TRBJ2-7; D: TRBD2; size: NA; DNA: TGCAGTGCCGACAGCGGGGGGGCTAATTACGAGCAGTACTTC; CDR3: CSADSGGANYEQYF
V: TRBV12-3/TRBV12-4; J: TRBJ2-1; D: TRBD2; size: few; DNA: TGTGCCAGCAGAAGTAATAAGGCTAGCGGGAGATATAATGAGCAGTTCTTC; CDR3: CASRSNKASGRYNEQFF
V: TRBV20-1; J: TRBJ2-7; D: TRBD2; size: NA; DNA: TGCAGTGCTAGAGATCCCACTAGCGTCTACGAGCAGTACTTC; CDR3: CSARDPTSVYEQYF
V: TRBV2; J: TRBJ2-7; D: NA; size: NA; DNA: TGTGCCAGCAGTGCCCTAGGAAGGTACGAGCAGTACTTC; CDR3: CASSALGRYEQYF
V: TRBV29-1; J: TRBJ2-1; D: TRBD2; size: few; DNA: TGCAGCGTTGGGAGCGGGGGGGCCGTCGGGCAGTTCTTC; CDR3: CSVGSGGAVGQFF
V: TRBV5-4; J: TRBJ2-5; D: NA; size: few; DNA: TGTGCCAGCAGGAGACAGCCCCAAGAGACCCAGTACTTC; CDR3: CASRRQPQETQYF
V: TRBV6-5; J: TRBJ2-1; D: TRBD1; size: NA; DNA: TGTGCCAGCAGTTACTGGGGCCTTAGGACAGGGAACAATGAGCAGTTCTTC; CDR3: CASSYWGLRTGNNEQFF
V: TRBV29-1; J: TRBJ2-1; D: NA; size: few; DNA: TGCAGCGTTGCCGGATTCTACAATGAGCAGTTCTTC; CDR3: CSVAGFYNEQFF
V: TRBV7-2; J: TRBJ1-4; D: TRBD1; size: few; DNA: TGTGCCAGCAGCTCGGACAGGGTCTTATCGTATGAAAAACTGTTTTTT; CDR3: CASSSDRVLSYEKLFF
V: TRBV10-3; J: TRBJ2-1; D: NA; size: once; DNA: TGTGCCATCAGGGGACTTGACAATGAGCAGTTCTTC; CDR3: CAIRGLDNEQFF
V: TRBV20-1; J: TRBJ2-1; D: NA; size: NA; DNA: TGCAGTGCTAGTGGGGACGTGAGCTCCTACAATGAGCAGTTCTTC; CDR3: CSASGDVSSYNEQFF